This TCR beta chain was profiled in a study of cytomegalovirus exposure and HLA in healthy donors. Points from the study as a whole: Among the sequence variants, a highly shared cluster was likely an artifact of sequencing. The classifier was said to identify cytomegalovirus status with high specificity and sensitivity. In a later analysis, a missense DCLRE1C variant was linked to TCR beta V- and J-gene trimming. Looking again later, the authors saw that most CMV-associated TCR beta chains seemed HLA-restricted.

The germline V gene has CDR1 SGHDT and CDR2 YYEEEE. V gave up 1 base and J gave up 7 bases; unmatched junction bases: 7. This CDR3 region has 15 residues. PCR was performed using 60 Vbeta and 13 Jbeta primers. Method: immunoSEQ multiplex PCR; TCRdb's copy keeps in-frame clones and lacks some. The data show 110,000 to 150,000 clones, roughly two thirds seen once. Concerning this clone itself: Its antigen is unidentified.

The source is a woman aged 40 to 50 in good health and CMV-seronegative. Sequencing input: PBMCs. This chain connects TRBV5-6 to TRBJ1-1; TRBD1 aligns across 10 bases. CDR3 DNA sequence: TGTGCCAGCAGCTTGAGACAGGGGGCGAGGGATGAAGCTTTCTTT. It is translated as CASSLRQGARDEAFF.